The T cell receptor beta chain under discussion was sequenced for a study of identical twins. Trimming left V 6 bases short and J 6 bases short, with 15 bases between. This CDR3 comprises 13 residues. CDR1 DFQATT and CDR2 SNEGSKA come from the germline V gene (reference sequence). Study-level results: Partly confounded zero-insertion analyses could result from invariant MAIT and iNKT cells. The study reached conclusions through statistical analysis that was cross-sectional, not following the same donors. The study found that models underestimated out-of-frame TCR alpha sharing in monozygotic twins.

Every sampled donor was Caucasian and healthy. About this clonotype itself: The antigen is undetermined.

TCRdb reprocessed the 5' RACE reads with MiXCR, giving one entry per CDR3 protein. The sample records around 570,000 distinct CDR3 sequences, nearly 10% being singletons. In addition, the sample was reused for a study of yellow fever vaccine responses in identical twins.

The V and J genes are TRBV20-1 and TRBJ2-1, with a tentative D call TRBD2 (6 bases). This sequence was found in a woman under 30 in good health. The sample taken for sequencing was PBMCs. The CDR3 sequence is CSAARDSFNEQFF. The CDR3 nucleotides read TGCAGTGCCGCTCGGGACTCTTTCAATGAGCAGTTCTTC.